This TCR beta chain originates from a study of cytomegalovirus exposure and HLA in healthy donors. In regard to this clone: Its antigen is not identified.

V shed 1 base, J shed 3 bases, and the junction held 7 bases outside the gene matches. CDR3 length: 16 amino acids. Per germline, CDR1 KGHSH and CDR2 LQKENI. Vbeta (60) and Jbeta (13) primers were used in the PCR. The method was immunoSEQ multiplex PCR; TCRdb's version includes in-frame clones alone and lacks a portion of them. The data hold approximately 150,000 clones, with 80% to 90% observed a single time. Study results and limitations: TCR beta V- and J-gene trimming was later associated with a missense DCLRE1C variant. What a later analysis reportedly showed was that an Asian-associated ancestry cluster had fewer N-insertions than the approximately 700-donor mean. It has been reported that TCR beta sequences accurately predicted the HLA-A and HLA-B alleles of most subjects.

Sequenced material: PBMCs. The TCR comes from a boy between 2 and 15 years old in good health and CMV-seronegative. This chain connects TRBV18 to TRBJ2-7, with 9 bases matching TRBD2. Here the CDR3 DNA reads TGTGCCAGCTCACCACTGAATAGCGGGGGCCTCTACGAGCAGTACTTC. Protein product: CASSPLNSGGLYEQYF.